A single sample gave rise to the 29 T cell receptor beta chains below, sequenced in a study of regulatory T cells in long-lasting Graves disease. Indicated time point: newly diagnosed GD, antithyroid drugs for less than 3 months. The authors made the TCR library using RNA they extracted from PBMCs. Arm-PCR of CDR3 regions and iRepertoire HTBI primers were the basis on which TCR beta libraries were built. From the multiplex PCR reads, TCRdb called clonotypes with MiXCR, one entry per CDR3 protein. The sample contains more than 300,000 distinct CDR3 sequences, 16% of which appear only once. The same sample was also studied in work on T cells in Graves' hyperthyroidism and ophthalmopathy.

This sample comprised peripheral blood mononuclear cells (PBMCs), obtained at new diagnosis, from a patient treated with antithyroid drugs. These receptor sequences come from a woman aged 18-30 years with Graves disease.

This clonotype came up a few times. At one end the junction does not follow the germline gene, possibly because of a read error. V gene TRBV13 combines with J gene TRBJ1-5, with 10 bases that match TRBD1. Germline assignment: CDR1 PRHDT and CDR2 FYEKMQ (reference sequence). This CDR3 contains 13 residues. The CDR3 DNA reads TGTGCCAGCAGCCTAGGGACAGGGGTGTTTAAGCATTTT. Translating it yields CASSLGTGVFKHF.

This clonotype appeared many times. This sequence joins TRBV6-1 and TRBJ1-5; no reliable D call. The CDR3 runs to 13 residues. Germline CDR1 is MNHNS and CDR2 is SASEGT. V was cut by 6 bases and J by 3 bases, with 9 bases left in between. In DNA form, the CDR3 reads TGTGCCAGCAGACGGCAGAACAATCAGCCCCAGCATTTT. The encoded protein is CASRRQNNQPQHF.

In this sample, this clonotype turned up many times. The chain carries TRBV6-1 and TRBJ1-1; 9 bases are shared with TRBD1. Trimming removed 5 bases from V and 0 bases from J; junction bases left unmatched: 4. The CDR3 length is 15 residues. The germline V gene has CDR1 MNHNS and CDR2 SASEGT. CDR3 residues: CASSTGQGMNTEAFF. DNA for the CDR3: TGTGCCAGCAGTACTGGACAGGGGATGAACACTGAAGCTTTCTTT.

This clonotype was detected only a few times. CDR3 protein: CSAFRGKNTGELFF. DNA for the CDR3: TGCAGTGCTTTCAGGGGGAAGAACACCGGGGAGCTGTTTTTT. The J gene is TRBJ2-2, the V gene TRBV20-1; 7 bases map to TRBD1. From germline, CDR1 is DFQATT and CDR2 SNEGSKA (reference sequence). CDR3 length: 14 residues. V dropped 5 bases and J dropped 1; count of bases not matched to a gene: 4.

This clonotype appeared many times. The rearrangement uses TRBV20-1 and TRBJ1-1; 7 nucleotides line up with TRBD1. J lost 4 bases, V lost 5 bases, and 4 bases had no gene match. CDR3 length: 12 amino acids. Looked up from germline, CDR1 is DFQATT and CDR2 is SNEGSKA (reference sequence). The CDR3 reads CSARQGSTEAFF. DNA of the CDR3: TGCAGTGCTCGACAGGGATCCACTGAAGCTTTCTTT.

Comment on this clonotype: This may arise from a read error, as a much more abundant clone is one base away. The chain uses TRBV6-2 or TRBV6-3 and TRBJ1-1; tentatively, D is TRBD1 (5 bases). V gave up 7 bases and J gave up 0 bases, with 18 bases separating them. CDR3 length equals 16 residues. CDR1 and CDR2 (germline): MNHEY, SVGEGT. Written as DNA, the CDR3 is TGTGCCAGCATTCCTCTAATGAAACAGGTGAACACTGAAGCTTTCTTT. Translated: CASIPLMKQVNTEAFF.

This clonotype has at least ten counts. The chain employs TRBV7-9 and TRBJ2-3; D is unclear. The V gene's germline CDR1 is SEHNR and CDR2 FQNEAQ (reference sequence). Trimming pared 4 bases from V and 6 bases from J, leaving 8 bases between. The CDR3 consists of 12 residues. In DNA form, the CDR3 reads TGTGCCAGCAGCTCCCGCCGGGATACGCAGTATTTT. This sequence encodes CASSSRRDTQYF.

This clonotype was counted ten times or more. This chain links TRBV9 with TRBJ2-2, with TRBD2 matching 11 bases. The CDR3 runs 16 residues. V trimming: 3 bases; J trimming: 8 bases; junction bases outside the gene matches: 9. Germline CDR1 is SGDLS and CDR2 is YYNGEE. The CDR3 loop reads CASSGRLAGRSGELFF. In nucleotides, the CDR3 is TGTGCCAGCAGCGGCCGACTAGCGGGACGTTCTGGGGAGCTGTTTTTT.

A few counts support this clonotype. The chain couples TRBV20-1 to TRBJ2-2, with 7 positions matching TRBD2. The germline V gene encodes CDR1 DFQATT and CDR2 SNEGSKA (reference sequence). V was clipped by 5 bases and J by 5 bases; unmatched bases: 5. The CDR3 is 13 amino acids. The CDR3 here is CSAGGEVTGELFF. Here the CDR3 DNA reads TGCAGTGCTGGGGGGGAGGTTACCGGGGAGCTGTTTTTT.

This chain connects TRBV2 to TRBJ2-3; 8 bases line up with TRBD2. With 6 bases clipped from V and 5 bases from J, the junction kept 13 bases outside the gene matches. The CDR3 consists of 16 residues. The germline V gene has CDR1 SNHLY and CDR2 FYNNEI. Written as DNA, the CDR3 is TGTGCCAGCAGAGGTCCGGGACTAGGATCGGGAGATACGCAGTATTTT. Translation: CASRGPGLGSGDTQYF.

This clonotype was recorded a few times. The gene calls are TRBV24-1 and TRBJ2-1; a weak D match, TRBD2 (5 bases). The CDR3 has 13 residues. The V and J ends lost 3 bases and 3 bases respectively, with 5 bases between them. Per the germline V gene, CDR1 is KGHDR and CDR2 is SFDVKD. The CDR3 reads CATSDGGYNEQFF. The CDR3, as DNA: TGTGCCACCAGTGATGGAGGCTACAATGAGCAGTTCTTC.

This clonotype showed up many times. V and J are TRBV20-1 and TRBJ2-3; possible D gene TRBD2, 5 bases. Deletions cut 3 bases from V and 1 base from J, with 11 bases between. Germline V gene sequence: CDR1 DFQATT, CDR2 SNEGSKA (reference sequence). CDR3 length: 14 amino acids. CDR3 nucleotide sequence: TGCAGTGCTAGTTCGGACTCACGCACAGATACGCAGTATTTT. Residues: CSASSDSRTDTQYF.

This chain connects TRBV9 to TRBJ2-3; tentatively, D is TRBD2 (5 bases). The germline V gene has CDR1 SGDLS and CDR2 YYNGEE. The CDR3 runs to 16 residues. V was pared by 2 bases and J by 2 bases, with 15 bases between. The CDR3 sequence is CASSVVTNPITDTQYF. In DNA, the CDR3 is TGTGCCAGCAGCGTTGTGACTAACCCAATCACAGATACGCAGTATTTT. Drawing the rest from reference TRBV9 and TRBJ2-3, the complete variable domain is DSGVTQTPKHLITATGQRVTLRCSPRSGDLSVYWYQQSLDQGLQFLIQYYNGEERAKGNILERFSAQQFPDLHSELNLSSLELGDSALYFCASSVVTNPITDTQYFGPGTRLTVL.

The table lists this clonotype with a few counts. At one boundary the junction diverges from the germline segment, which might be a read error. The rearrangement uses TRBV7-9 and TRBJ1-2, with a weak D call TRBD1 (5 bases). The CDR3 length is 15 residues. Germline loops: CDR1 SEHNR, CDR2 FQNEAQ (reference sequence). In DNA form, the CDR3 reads TGTGCCAGCAGCGTAGCCCTACAGGTTTTCTATGGCTACACCTTC. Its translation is CASSVALQVFYGYTF. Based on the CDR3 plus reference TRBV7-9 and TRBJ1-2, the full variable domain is DTGVSQNPRHKITKRGQNVTFRCDPISEHNRLYWYRQTLGQGPEFLTYFQNEAQLEKSRLLSDRFSAERPKGSFSTLEIQRTEQGDSAMYLCASSVALQVFYGYTFGSGTRLTVV.

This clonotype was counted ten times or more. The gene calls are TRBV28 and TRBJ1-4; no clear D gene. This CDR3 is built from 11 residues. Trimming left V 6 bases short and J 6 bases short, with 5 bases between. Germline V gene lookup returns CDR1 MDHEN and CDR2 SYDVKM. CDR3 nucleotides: TGTGCCAGCAGCCCCGATGAAAAACTGTTTTTT. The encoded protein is CASSPDEKLFF.

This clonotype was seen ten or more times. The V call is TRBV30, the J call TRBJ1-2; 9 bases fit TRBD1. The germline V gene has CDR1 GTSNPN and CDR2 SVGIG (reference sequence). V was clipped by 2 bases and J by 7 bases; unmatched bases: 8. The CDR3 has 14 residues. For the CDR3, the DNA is TGTGCCTGGAGTACAAACAGGGGGCAAAGTGGCTACACCTTC. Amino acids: CAWSTNRGQSGYTF. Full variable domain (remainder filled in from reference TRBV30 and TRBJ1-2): SQTIHQWPATLVQPVGSPLSLECTVEGTSNPNLYWYRQAAGRGLQLLFYSVGIGQISSEVPQNLSASRPQDRQFILSSKKLLLSDSGFYLCAWSTNRGQSGYTFGSGTRLTVV.

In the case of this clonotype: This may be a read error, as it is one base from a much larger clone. The CDR3 region has the DNA TGCGCCAGCAGTGAGATAGCGGGGGGTTTCTGCAATGAGCAGTTCTTC. Encoded protein: CASSEIAGGFCNEQFF. This chain connects TRBV10-1 to TRBJ2-1, with TRBD2 matching over 10 bases. V gave up 2 bases and J gave up 6 bases; unmatched junction bases: 7. Germline V gives CDR1 WNHNN, CDR2 SYGVQD (reference sequence). The CDR3 contains 16 residues.

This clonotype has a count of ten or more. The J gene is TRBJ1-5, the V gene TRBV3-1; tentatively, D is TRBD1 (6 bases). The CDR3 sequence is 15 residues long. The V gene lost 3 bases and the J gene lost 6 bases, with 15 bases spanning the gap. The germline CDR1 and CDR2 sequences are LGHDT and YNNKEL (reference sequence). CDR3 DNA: TGTGCCAGCAGCCATCATACAGGGCCCCCTCAGCCCCAGCATTTT. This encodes CASSHHTGPPQPQHF.

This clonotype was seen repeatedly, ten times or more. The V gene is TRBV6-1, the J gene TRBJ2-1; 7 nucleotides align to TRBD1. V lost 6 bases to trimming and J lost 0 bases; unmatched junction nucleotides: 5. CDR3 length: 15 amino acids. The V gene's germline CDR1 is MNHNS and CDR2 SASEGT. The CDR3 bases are TGTGCCAGCAGGGACACAGGGGTCTCCTACAATGAGCAGTTCTTC. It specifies CASRDTGVSYNEQFF.

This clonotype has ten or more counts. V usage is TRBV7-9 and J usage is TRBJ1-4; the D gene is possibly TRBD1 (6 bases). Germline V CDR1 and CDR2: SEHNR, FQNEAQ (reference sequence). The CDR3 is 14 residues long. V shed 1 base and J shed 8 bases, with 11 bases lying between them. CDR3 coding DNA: TGTGCCAGCAGCTTAGTGGGACAAACGGAAAAACTGTTTTTT. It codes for CASSLVGQTEKLFF.

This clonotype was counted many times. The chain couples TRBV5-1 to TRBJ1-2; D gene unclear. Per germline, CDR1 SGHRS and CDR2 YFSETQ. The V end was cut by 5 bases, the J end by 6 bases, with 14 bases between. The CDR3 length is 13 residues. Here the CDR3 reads CASRMGEANGYTF. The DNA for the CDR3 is TGCGCCAGCAGAATGGGCGAGGCTAATGGCTACACCTTC. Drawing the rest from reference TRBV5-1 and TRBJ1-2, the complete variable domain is KAGVTQTPRYLIKTRGQQVTLSCSPISGHRSVSWYQQTPGQGLQFLFEYFSETQRNKGNFPGRFSGRQFSNSRSEMNVSTLELGDSALYLCASRMGEANGYTFGSGTRLTVV.

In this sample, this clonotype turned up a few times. DNA for the CDR3: TGTGCCAGTAGTATTCAAGGGGGCCGAAATGAGCAGTTCTTC. Translated: CASSIQGGRNEQFF. This chain joins TRBV19 and TRBJ2-1; 7 bases align to TRBD1. V was pared by 3 bases and J by 7 bases, with 6 bases of the junction left unmatched. Germline V CDR1 and CDR2: LNHDA, SQIVND (reference sequence). There are 14 residues in the CDR3.

DNA for the CDR3: TGTGCCTGGAGTGTGGGCGGGGCGGGTACGCAGTATTTT. Translating it yields CAWSVGGAGTQYF. V gene TRBV30 combines with J gene TRBJ2-3; D is perhaps TRBD2 (6 bases). CDR3 length: 13 amino acids. V lost 0 bases to trimming and J lost 8 bases, with 12 bases between them. From germline, CDR1 is GTSNPN and CDR2 SVGIG (reference sequence).

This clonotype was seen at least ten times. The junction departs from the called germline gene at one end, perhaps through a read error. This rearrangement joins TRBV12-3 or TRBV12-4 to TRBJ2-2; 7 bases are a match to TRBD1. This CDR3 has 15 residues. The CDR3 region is CASSRRQGNTGELFF. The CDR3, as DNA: TGTGCTAGCAGCCGGCGACAGGGGAACACCGGGGAGCTGTTTTTT.

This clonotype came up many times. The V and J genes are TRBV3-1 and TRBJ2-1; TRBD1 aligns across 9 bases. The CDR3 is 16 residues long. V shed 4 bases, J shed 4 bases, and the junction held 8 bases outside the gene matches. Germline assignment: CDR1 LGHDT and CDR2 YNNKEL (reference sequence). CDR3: CASSRETGGRYNEQFF. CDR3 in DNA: TGTGCCAGCAGCCGAGAAACAGGGGGCAGGTACAATGAGCAGTTCTTC.

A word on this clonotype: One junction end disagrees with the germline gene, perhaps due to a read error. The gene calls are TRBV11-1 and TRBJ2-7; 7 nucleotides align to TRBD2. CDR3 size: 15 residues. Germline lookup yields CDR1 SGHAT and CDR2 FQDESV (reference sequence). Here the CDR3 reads CACSLGGSSSYEEYF. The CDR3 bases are TGTGCCTGCAGTCTGGGGGGGTCGAGCTCCTACGAGGAGTACTTC.

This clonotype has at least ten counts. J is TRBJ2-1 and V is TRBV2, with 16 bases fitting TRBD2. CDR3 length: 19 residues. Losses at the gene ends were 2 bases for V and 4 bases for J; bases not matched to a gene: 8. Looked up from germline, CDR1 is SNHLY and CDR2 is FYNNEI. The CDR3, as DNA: TGTGCCAGCAGTGAACCCGGGACTAGCGGGGGGGCGGGGTACAATGAGCAGTTCTTC. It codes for CASSEPGTSGGAGYNEQFF.

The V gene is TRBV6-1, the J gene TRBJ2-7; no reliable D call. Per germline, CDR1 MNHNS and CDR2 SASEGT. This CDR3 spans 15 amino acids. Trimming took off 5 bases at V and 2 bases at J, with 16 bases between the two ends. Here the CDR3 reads CASSPMFLRTYEQYF. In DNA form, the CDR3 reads TGTGCCAGCAGTCCTATGTTCCTCCGTACCTACGAGCAGTACTTC.

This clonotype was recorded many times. The CDR3 is CASSQNQARIPLHF. As DNA, the CDR3 is TGTGCCAGCAGCCAAAATCAAGCCAGGATTCCCCTCCACTTT. The rearrangement links TRBV3-1 to TRBJ1-6; D gene ambiguous. Germline assignment: CDR1 LGHDT and CDR2 YNNKEL (reference sequence). The CDR3 is made up of 14 amino acids. V lost 2 bases and J 13 bases, leaving 15 bases between the germline ends.